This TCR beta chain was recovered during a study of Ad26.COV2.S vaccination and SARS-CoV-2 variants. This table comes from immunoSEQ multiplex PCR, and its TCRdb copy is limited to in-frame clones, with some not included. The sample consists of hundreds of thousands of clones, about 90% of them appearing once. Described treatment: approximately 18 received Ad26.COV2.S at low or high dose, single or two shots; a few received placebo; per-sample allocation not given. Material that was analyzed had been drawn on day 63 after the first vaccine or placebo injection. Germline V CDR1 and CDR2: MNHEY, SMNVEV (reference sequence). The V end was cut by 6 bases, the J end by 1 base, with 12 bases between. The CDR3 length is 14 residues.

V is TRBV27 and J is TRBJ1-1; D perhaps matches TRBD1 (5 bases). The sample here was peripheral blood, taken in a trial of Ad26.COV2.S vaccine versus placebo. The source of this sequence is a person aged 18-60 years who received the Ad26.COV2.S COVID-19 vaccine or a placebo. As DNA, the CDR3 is TGTGCCAGCAGCCTCCAGGGATCGAACACTGAAGCTTTCTTT. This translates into CASSLQGSNTEAFF.